The next 16 T cell receptor beta chains were all read from a single sample in a study of T cells in Graves' hyperthyroidism and ophthalmopathy. Amplified regions were TCR beta CDR3 sequences from RNA transcripts. An initial round of RT-PCR targeting the TCR CDR3 relied on the HTBI primer set. TCRdb used MiXCR to reprocess the multiplex PCR reads, holding one entry per CDR3 protein. The repertoire holds about half a million distinct CDR3 sequences, with around 21% as singletons. The sequenced material came from blood. These receptors came from a man younger than 35 with Graves' hyperthyroidism.

This clonotype was seen ten or more times. This chain connects TRBV5-1 to TRBJ2-2; D may match TRBD1 or TRBD2 (5 bases each). V dropped 3 bases and J dropped 3 bases, with 15 bases sitting between them. The CDR3 is 16 amino acids. Germline values: CDR1 SGHRS, CDR2 YFSETQ. This chain's CDR3 is CASSWTGDADTGELFF. The CDR3, as DNA: TGCGCCAGCAGCTGGACCGGGGACGCGGACACCGGGGAGCTGTTTTTT.

V is TRBV30 and J is TRBJ2-7, with TRBD1 matching over 9 bases. Germline assignment: CDR1 GTSNPN and CDR2 SVGIG (reference sequence). Unmatched junction bases numbered 5, after V lost 0 bases and J lost 5 bases. This CDR3 region has 14 residues. The DNA for the CDR3 is TGTGCCTGGAGTGTAGGGACAGGGCTCGACGAGCAGTACTTC. Protein: CAWSVGTGLDEQYF. Full variable domain (missing parts from reference TRBV30 and TRBJ2-7): SQTIHQWPATLVQPVGSPLSLECTVEGTSNPNLYWYRQAAGRGLQLLFYSVGIGQISSEVPQNLSASRPQDRQFILSSKKLLLSDSGFYLCAWSVGTGLDEQYFGPGTRLTVT.

This CDR3 reads CASSLAGLSRAFF. CDR3 DNA sequence: TGCGCCAGCAGCTTGGCTGGTCTCTCGAGGGCTTTCTTT. The chain combines TRBV5-1 with TRBJ1-1; D remains ambiguous. Trimming removed 0 bases from V and 11 bases from J, with 14 bases in between. The CDR3 consists of 13 residues. Germline CDR1 reads SGHRS; CDR2 reads YFSETQ.

This clonotype was picked up many times. The V gene is TRBV6-5, the J gene TRBJ1-5; D gene ambiguous. V lost 2 bases and J lost 5, with 10 bases in between. This CDR3 spans 14 amino acids. Germline V gives CDR1 MNHEY, CDR2 SVGAGI. CDR3: CASSYRAGDQPQHF. The CDR3 DNA is TGTGCCAGCAGTTACCGGGCAGGCGATCAGCCCCAGCATTTT.

This clonotype was observed at least ten times. The V and J genes are TRBV11-1 and TRBJ1-2, with unresolved D. Germline CDR1 SGHAT, CDR2 FQDESV (reference sequence). With 3 bases removed from V and 3 bases from J, the gap between germline ends came to 8 bases. The CDR3 loop spans 13 amino acids. As DNA, the CDR3 is TGTGCCAGCAGCTTTAGGACCCACTATGGCTACACCTTC. This translates into CASSFRTHYGYTF.

This clonotype was detected ten times or more. The chain is built from TRBV12-3 or TRBV12-4 and TRBJ1-1; D uncertain. The CDR3 contains 14 residues. The V end lost 5 bases, the J end lost 1 base, and 11 bases lay between the germline ends. The CDR3 here is CASSERFANTEAFF. CDR3 nucleotide sequence: TGTGCCAGCAGTGAACGGTTTGCGAACACTGAAGCTTTCTTT.

This clonotype was detected a few times. V usage is TRBV7-8 and J usage is TRBJ1-5, with D possibly TRBD1 on 6 matching bases. Germline assignment: CDR1 SGHVS and CDR2 FQNEAQ. With 5 bases removed from V and 3 bases from J, the gap between germline ends came to 11 bases. The CDR3 sequence is 14 residues long. CDR3 region: CASSKTGPNQPQHF. Written as DNA, the CDR3 is TGTGCCAGCAGCAAGACAGGACCCAATCAGCCCCAGCATTTT.

This clonotype was seen repeatedly, ten times or more. The chain couples TRBV15 to TRBJ1-5; D is undetermined. Germline V gene data show CDR1 as LNHNV and CDR2 as YYDKDF (reference sequence). V was cut by 4 bases and J by 1 base, with 5 bases left in between. CDR3 length: 13 residues. CDR3 protein: CATSIQSNQPQHF. DNA of the CDR3: TGTGCCACCAGCATTCAGAGCAATCAGCCCCAGCATTTT. The full variable domain, completed using reference TRBV15 and TRBJ1-5, is DAMVIQNPRYQVTQFGKPVTLSCSQTLNHNVMYWYQQKSSQAPKLLFHYYDKDFNNEADTPDNFQSRRPNTSFCFLDIRSPGLGDTAMYLCATSIQSNQPQHFGDGTRLSIL.

This clonotype was observed at least ten times. This rearrangement joins TRBV12-3 or TRBV12-4 to TRBJ2-7; D might be TRBD2 (6 bases). Trimming cost V 4 bases and J 3 bases, with 16 bases left between them. The CDR3 is made up of 15 amino acids. CDR3: CASSSRTTGVYEQYF. The CDR3 nucleotides are TGTGCCAGCAGTTCCCGGACTACGGGGGTCTACGAGCAGTACTTC.

This clonotype was seen more than once but under ten times. CDR3 protein: CASSQGTSGGWYKGETQYF. The CDR3 DNA sequence: TGTGCCAGCAGCCAAGGGACTAGCGGGGGGTGGTACAAAGGGGAGACCCAGTACTTC. The chain links TRBV4-2 to TRBJ2-5; TRBD2 aligns across 14 bases. This CDR3 has 19 residues. V lost 1 base to trimming and J lost 5 bases; unmatched junction nucleotides: 12. Germline V lookup: CDR1 LGHNA, CDR2 YNFKEQ.

This clonotype showed up many times. This sequence joins TRBV7-2 and TRBJ2-5; 10 nucleotides line up with TRBD2. This CDR3 comprises 15 residues. Germline trimming cut 5 bases from V and 2 bases from J; bases unmatched to any gene: 5. CDR1 and CDR2 from the germline V gene are SGHTA and FQGNSA. CDR3 in amino acids: CASSPRTSGQETQYF. The CDR3, as DNA: TGTGCCAGCAGCCCCCGGACTAGCGGACAAGAGACCCAGTACTTC.

Turning to this clonotype: The junction departs from the called germline gene at one end, perhaps through a read error. This chain connects TRBV6-5 to TRBJ1-1; D uncertain. The CDR3 has 13 amino acids. Looked up from germline, CDR1 is MNHEY and CDR2 is SVGAGI. CDR3 sequence reads: CASITGYGTEAFF. The CDR3 nucleotides read TGTGCCAGCATTACGGGGTATGGCACTGAAGCCTTCTTT.

This clonotype was recorded many times. This sequence joins TRBV11-2 and TRBJ1-1; tentative D call: TRBD1 (5 bases). V dropped 4 bases and J dropped 4 bases, with 10 bases sitting between them. The CDR3 runs 13 residues. Germline-derived CDR1 and CDR2 are SGHAT and FQNNGV. The DNA for the CDR3 is TGTGCCAGCAGCTCCAGGGTACCCACTGAAGCTTTCTTT. It specifies CASSSRVPTEAFF.

The chain is built from TRBV6-1 and TRBJ2-7, with TRBD1 matching over 8 bases. This CDR3 has 15 amino acids. Per the germline V gene, CDR1 is MNHNS and CDR2 is SASEGT. J gave up 2 bases and V 6 bases, and 9 bases lay outside the gene matches. The CDR3 DNA sequence: TGTGCCAGCAGGGACCCCGGGACAGGAGCCTACGAGCAGTACTTC. Amino acid sequence: CASRDPGTGAYEQYF.

As regards this clonotype: With a much larger clone just one base away, this may be a read error. The chain links TRBV2 to TRBJ2-7; weak D call: TRBD2 (7 bases). This CDR3 spans 14 amino acids. Germline lookup yields CDR1 SNHLY and CDR2 FYNNEI. This CDR3 is CVSSEMGGGHEQYF. CDR3 in DNA: TGTGTCAGCAGTGAAATGGGCGGGGGCCACGAGCAGTACTTC.

This clonotype has only a few counts. The chain carries TRBV20-1 and TRBJ1-1; the D is unclear. Trimming removed 6 bases at V and 0 bases at J, with 14 bases between. The germline V gene encodes CDR1 DFQATT and CDR2 SNEGSKA (reference sequence). CDR3 length: 14 residues. The CDR3 bases are TGCAGTGCCGAGGCGGCCGCCTTGAACACTGAAGCTTTCTTT. It encodes CSAEAAALNTEAFF.